Listed here are 18 T cell receptor beta chains from one sample, sequenced in a study of OX40 agonist ivuxolimab in advanced cancers. Using immunoSEQ multiplex PCR, the repertoire was profiled, and TCRdb retains in-frame clones only, with some absent. The data contain about 49,000 clones, about 88% of them singletons. Sequenced here: CD4+ or CD8+ T cells sorted from blood, sampled in a trial of the OX40 agonist ivuxolimab. All receptors come from an adult with an advanced solid tumor such as melanoma, head and neck, liver or kidney cancer.

The chain is built from TRBV13 and TRBJ2-2, with D perhaps matching TRBD1 (7 bases). This CDR3 has 14 residues. The germline CDR1 and CDR2 sequences are PRHDT and FYEKMQ (reference sequence). Trimming pared 4 bases from V and 7 bases from J, leaving 13 bases between. The CDR3 sequence is CASSYPGGNGELFF. The CDR3 coding sequence is TGTGCCAGCAGCTATCCAGGGGGGAACGGGGAGCTGTTTTTT.

The chain employs TRBV5-6 and TRBJ2-3, with D possibly being TRBD1 or TRBD2 (5 bases each). The CDR3 totals 14 residues. V was pared by 4 bases and J by 8 bases, with 17 bases between. From germline, CDR1 is SGHDT and CDR2 YYEEEE. The CDR3 is CASSRDGPWATQYF. The CDR3 DNA reads as TGTGCCAGCAGCCGGGACGGACCCTGGGCTACGCAGTATTTT.

The rearrangement links TRBV11-2 to TRBJ2-7, with 8 bases that match TRBD1. V lost 0 bases, J lost 2 bases, and 12 bases stayed unmatched. This CDR3 is built from 18 residues. Germline CDR1 is SGHAT and CDR2 is FQNNGV. The CDR3 spells CASSLDGQGTLRAYEQYF. As DNA, the CDR3 is TGTGCCAGCAGCTTAGATGGACAGGGAACTCTTCGGGCCTACGAGCAGTACTTC.

This clone was counted once. The J gene is TRBJ1-3, the V gene TRBV7-2; D gene ambiguous. V lost 2 bases, J lost 7 bases, and 9 bases lay in between. Germline V CDR1 and CDR2: SGHTA, FQGNSA. The length of the CDR3 is 13 residues. The CDR3 here is CASSLRSKNTIYF. CDR3 bases: TGTGCCAGCAGCTTAAGGAGTAAGAACACCATATATTTT.

J is TRBJ2-5 and V is TRBV27; no firm D call. The V end was cut by 6 bases, the J end by 0 bases, with 5 bases between. Germline V gene data show CDR1 as MNHEY and CDR2 as SMNVEV (reference sequence). The CDR3 sequence is 12 residues long. The CDR3 nucleotides read TGTGCCAGCAGATCCAACCAAGAGACCCAGTACTTC. Protein sequence: CASRSNQETQYF.

The V call is TRBV7-8, the J call TRBJ2-1, with D perhaps matching TRBD2 (6 bases). The CDR3 contains 16 residues. The V and J ends lost 4 bases and 7 bases respectively, with 20 bases between them. Germline assignment: CDR1 SGHVS and CDR2 FQNEAQ. Written as DNA, the CDR3 is TGTGCCAGCAGCTGGAACGGCGGGGCCGCCGGGAATGAGCAGTTCTTC. It specifies CASSWNGGAAGNEQFF.

V gene TRBV7-2 combines with J gene TRBJ2-7; D may be TRBD2 (6 bases). The V end was cut by 5 bases, the J end by 7 bases, with 18 bases between. Germline CDR1 reads SGHTA; CDR2 reads FQGNSA. The CDR3 sequence is 14 residues long. For the CDR3, the DNA is TGTGCCAGCAGCCTCGCTAGCGCCCCCTTGGAGCAGTACTTC. Amino acids: CASSLASAPLEQYF.

This rearrangement joins TRBV5-1 to TRBJ1-4; D not certain. CDR1 and CDR2 (germline): SGHRS, YFSETQ. This CDR3 comprises 15 residues. Trimming took 4 bases from V and 8 from J, leaving 18 bases between them. CDR3 in amino acids: CASSKTGRPREKLFF. CDR3 DNA sequence: TGCGCCAGCAGCAAAACTGGGAGACCTCGGGAAAAACTGTTTTTT.

This clone is a singleton in its sample. The chain joins TRBV7-7 to TRBJ2-1; D gene ambiguous. The CDR3 is 13 residues long. The germline gives CDR1 SSHAT, CDR2 FNYEAQ (reference sequence). CDR3 in amino acids: CALGQVGYNEQFF. The CDR3 DNA follows: TGTGCGCTTGGTCAGGTTGGGTACAATGAGCAGTTCTTC.

The chain recombines TRBV11-2 with TRBJ1-1; D is unclear. Trimming stripped 1 base from V and 5 bases from J, with 5 bases between. CDR1 SGHAT and CDR2 FQNNGV come from the germline V gene. CDR3 length equals 12 residues. The CDR3 protein is CASSLARTEAFF. The CDR3 region has the DNA TGTGCCAGCAGCTTAGCGAGGACTGAAGCTTTCTTT. Full variable domain (rest looked up from reference TRBV11-2 and TRBJ1-1): EAGVAQSPRYKIIEKRQSVAFWCNPISGHATLYWYQQILGQGPKLLIQFQNNGVVDDSQLPKDRFSAERLKGVDSTLKIQPAKLEDSAVYLCASSLARTEAFFGQGTRLTVV.

The rearrangement joins TRBV30 to TRBJ1-5; D uncertain. Germline V gives CDR1 GTSNPN, CDR2 SVGIG (reference sequence). There are 14 residues in the CDR3. V lost 0 bases and J 2 bases, leaving 8 bases between the germline ends. CDR3 DNA sequence: TGTGCCTGGAGTGTACAGTTAGGCAATCAGCCCCAGCATTTT. Amino acid sequence: CAWSVQLGNQPQHF.

The chain couples TRBV27 to TRBJ1-2; perhaps TRBD1 as D (6 bases). Deletions cut 3 bases from V and 6 bases from J, with 20 bases between. The germline V gene has CDR1 MNHEY and CDR2 SMNVEV (reference sequence). This CDR3 is built from 16 residues. CDR3 nucleotides: TGTGCCAGCAGTTTCCGACTGGACAGACCGAGGGATGGCTACACCTTC. This codes for CASSFRLDRPRDGYTF.

The chain links TRBV5-1 to TRBJ1-3; no firm D call. The length of the CDR3 is 16 residues. Germline CDR1 SGHRS, CDR2 YFSETQ. Trimming took 0 bases from V and 6 from J, leaving 16 bases between them. CDR3 DNA sequence: TGCGCCAGCAGCTTGGATACCGCCCAACATGCAAACACCATATATTTT. Translating it yields CASSLDTAQHANTIYF.

The V gene is TRBV11-2, the J gene TRBJ2-1; 13 nucleotides match TRBD2. V lost 5 bases, J lost 3 bases, and 7 bases stayed unmatched. The CDR3 is 17 residues long. Germline CDR1 SGHAT, CDR2 FQNNGV. The CDR3 protein is CASSQPGTSGIYNEQFF. The DNA of the CDR3 is TGTGCCAGCAGCCAACCCGGGACTAGCGGGATCTACAATGAGCAGTTCTTC.

V gene TRBV2 combines with J gene TRBJ1-1, with D hard to call. Trimming pared 4 bases from V and 5 bases from J, leaving 11 bases between. The germline V gene encodes CDR1 SNHLY and CDR2 FYNNEI. The CDR3 sequence is 13 residues long. CDR3 coding DNA: TGTGCCAGCAGTGTAGAGGGAAGGACTGAAGCTTTCTTT. Residues: CASSVEGRTEAFF.

The count of this clone is one. CDR3 region: CASSLDSNYGYTF. As DNA, the CDR3 is TGTGCCAGCAGTTTGGACTCTAACTATGGCTACACCTTC. This sequence joins TRBV28 and TRBJ1-2; D call uncertain. Germline CDR1 is MDHEN and CDR2 is SYDVKM. The CDR3 covers 13 residues. V was clipped by 3 bases and J by 0 bases, with 5 bases between them.

This sequence joins TRBV11-1 and TRBJ2-5, with D tentatively TRBD2 (6 bases). V was clipped by 10 bases and J by 5 bases, with 20 bases between them. Germline V gene sequence: CDR1 SGHAT, CDR2 FQDESV (reference sequence). The CDR3 sequence is 14 residues long. For the CDR3, the DNA is TGTGCCACCGCTCCCGGGGGATCCAAGGAGACCCAGTACTTC. It codes for CATAPGGSKETQYF.

The chain has TRBV5-1 and TRBJ2-7; 7 bases fit TRBD2. Germline assignment: CDR1 SGHRS and CDR2 YFSETQ. The junction had 3 bases not matched to a gene; V was cut back by 3 bases and J by 0 bases. This CDR3 spans 14 amino acids. The CDR3 DNA is TGCGCCAGCAGCTCCACTAGCGTCTCCTACGAGCAGTACTTC. Translating it yields CASSSTSVSYEQYF. Supplemented by reference TRBV5-1 and TRBJ2-7, the full variable domain reads KAGVTQTPRYLIKTRGQQVTLSCSPISGHRSVSWYQQTPGQGLQFLFEYFSETQRNKGNFPGRFSGRQFSNSRSEMNVSTLELGDSALYLCASSSTSVSYEQYFGPGTRLTVT.